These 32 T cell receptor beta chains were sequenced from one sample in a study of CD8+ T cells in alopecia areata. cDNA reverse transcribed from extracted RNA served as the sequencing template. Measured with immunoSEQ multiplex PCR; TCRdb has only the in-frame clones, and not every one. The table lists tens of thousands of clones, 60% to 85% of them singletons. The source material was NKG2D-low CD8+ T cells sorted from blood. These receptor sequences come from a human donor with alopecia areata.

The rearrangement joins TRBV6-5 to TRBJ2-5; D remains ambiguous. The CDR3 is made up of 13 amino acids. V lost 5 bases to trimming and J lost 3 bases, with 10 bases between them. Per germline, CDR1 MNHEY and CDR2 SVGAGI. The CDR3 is CASSEEAKETQYF. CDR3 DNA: TGTGCCAGCAGTGAGGAAGCAAAAGAGACCCAGTACTTC.

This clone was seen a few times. CDR3 in amino acids: CASSYAFGLRAEAFF. CDR3 nucleotides: TGTGCCAGCAGCTACGCATTTGGTTTGCGCGCTGAAGCTTTCTTT. V gene TRBV14 combines with J gene TRBJ1-1; D uncertain. Trimming pared 5 bases from V and 6 bases from J, leaving 19 bases between. CDR1 and CDR2 from the germline V gene are SGHDN and FVKESK. The CDR3 loop spans 15 amino acids.

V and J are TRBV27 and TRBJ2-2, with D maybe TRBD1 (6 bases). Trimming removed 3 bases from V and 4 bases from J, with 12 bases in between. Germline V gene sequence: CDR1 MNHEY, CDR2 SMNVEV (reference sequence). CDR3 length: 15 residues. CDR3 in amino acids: CASSFGTTSTGELFF. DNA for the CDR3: TGTGCCAGCAGTTTCGGGACAACCTCCACCGGGGAGCTGTTTTTT.

Here the CDR3 DNA reads TGTGCCAGCTCGGACGGAGGTCCCAATCAGCCCCAGCATTTT. This translates into CASSDGGPNQPQHF. The V call is TRBV27, the J call TRBJ1-5; the D is unclear. This CDR3 comprises 14 residues. CDR1 and CDR2 from the germline V gene are MNHEY and SMNVEV (reference sequence). V lost 8 bases, J lost 3 bases, and 14 bases lay in between.

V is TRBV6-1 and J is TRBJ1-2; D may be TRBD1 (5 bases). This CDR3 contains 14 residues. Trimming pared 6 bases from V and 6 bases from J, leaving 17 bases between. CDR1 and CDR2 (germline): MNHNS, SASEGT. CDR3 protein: CASRGLTHLNGYTF. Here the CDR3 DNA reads TGTGCCAGCAGGGGACTCACACATCTTAATGGCTACACCTTC.

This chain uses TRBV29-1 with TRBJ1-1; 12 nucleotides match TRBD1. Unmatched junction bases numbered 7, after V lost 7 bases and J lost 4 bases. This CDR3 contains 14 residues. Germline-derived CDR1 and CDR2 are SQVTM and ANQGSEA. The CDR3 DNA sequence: TGCAGCGCCGGGGACAGGGGGCGCCCCACTGAAGCTTTCTTT. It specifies CSAGDRGRPTEAFF.

CDR3 in DNA: TGCGCCAGCAGCCAAGATATGGTAGCGGGATCCTACGAGCAGTACTTC. Protein sequence: CASSQDMVAGSYEQYF. The chain employs TRBV4-1 and TRBJ2-7; TRBD2 matches 8 bases. CDR3 length equals 16 residues. The germline CDR1 and CDR2 sequences are MGHRA and YSYEKL. Trimming took 0 bases from V and 1 from J; bases not matched to a gene: 5.

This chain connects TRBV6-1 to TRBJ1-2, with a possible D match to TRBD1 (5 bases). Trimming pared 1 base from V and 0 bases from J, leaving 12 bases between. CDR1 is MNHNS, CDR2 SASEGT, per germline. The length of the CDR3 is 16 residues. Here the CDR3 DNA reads TGTGCCAGCAGTGAAGAGGGGCAGCCAGCTAACTATGGCTACACCTTC. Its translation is CASSEEGQPANYGYTF.

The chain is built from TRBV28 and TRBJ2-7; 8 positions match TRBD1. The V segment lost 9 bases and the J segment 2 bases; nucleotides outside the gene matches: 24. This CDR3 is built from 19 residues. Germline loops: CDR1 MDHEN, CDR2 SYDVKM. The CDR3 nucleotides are TGTGCCAGTAATACCCGGACAACATTGGGACAGGAGGAACCCTACGAGCAGTACTTC. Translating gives CASNTRTTLGQEEPYEQYF. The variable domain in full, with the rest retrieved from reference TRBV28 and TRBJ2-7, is DVKVTQSSRYLVKRTGEKVFLECVQDMDHENMFWYRQDPGLGLRLIYFSYDVKMKEKGDIPEGYSVSREKKERFSLILESASTNQTSMYLCASNTRTTLGQEEPYEQYFGPGTRLTVT.

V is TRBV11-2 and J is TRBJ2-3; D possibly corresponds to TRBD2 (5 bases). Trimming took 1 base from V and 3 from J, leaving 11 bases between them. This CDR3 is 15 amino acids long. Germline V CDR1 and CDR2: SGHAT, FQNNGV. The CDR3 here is CASSLAGIVTDTQYF. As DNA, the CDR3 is TGTGCCAGCAGCTTAGCGGGGATCGTTACAGATACGCAGTATTTT.

CDR3 in amino acids: CARSGTLNTGELFF. The CDR3 region has the DNA TGTGCCCGGTCCGGGACTTTAAACACCGGGGAGCTGTTTTTT. The chain carries TRBV2 and TRBJ2-2; tentatively, D is TRBD2 (6 bases). This CDR3 spans 14 amino acids. Between the trimmed V and J ends, which lost 11 bases and 2 bases, there was a span of 15 bases. Germline V gene sequence: CDR1 SNHLY, CDR2 FYNNEI.

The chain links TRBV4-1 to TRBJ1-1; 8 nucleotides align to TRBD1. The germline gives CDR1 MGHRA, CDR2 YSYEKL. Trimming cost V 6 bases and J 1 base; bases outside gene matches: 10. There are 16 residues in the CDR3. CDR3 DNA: TGCGCCAGCAGGGAAACTATGACAGGGGCGAACACTGAAGCTTTCTTT. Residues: CASRETMTGANTEAFF.

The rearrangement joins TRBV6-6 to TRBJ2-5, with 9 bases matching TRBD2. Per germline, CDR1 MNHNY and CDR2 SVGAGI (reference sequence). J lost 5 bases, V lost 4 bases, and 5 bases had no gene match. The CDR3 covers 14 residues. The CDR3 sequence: CASSFGTSTETQYF. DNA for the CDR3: TGTGCCAGCAGTTTCGGGACTAGCACCGAGACCCAGTACTTC.

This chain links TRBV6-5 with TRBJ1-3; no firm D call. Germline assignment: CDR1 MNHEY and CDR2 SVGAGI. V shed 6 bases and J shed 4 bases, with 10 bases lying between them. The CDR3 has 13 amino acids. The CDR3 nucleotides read TGTGCCAGCAGAGTAGAACTGGGAAACACCATATATTTT. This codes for CASRVELGNTIYF.

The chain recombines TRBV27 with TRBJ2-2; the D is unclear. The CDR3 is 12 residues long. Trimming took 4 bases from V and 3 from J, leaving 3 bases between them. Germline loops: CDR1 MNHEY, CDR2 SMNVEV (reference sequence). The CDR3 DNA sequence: TGTGCCAGCAGTTCATACACCGGGGAGCTGTTTTTT. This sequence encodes CASSSYTGELFF.

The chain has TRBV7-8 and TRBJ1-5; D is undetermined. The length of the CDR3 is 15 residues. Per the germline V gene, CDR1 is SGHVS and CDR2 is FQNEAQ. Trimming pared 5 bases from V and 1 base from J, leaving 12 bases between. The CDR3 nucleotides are TGTGCCAGCAGCCTGGACTCTGGGAGCAATCAGCCCCAGCATTTT. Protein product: CASSLDSGSNQPQHF.

CDR3 coding DNA: TGTGCCAGCAGCTTAGAGTTGCGGGGCCTCACAGATACGCAGTATTTT. Translation: CASSLELRGLTDTQYF. V gene TRBV7-6 combines with J gene TRBJ2-3, with D perhaps matching TRBD2 (6 bases). This CDR3 has 16 residues. CDR1 is SGHVS and CDR2 is FNYEAQ in the germline V gene. Trimming pared 1 base from V and 2 bases from J, leaving 13 bases between. Full variable domain (remainder filled in from reference TRBV7-6 and TRBJ2-3): GAGVSQSPRYKVTKRGQDVALRCDPISGHVSLYWYRQALGQGPEFLTYFNYEAQQDKSGLPNDRFSAERPEGSISTLTIQRTEQRDSAMYRCASSLELRGLTDTQYFGPGTRLTVL.

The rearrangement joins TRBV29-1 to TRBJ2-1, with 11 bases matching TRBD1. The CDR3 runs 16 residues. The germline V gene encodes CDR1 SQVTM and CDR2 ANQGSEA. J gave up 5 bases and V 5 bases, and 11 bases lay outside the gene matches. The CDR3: CSVRTGGQGAHNEQFF. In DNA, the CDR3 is TGCAGCGTTCGCACCGGAGGACAGGGGGCCCACAATGAGCAGTTCTTC.

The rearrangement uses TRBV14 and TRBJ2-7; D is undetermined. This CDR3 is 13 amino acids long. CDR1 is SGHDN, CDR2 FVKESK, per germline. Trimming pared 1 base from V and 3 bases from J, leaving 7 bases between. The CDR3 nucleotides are TGTGCCAGCAGCCAAGGCGCCTACTACGAGCAGTACTTC. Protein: CASSQGAYYEQYF. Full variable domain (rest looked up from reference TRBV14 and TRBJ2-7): EAGVTQFPSHSVIEKGQTVTLRCDPISGHDNLYWYRRVMGKEIKFLLHFVKESKQDESGMPNNRFLAERTGGTYSTLKVQPAELEDSGVYFCASSQGAYYEQYFGPGTRLTVT.

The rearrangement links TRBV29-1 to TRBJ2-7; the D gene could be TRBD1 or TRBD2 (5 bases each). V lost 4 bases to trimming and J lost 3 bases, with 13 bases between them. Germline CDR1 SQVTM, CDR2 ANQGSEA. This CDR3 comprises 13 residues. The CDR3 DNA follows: TGCAGCGTTGTTGAGGGGCCAAACTACGAGCAGTACTTC. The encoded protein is CSVVEGPNYEQYF.

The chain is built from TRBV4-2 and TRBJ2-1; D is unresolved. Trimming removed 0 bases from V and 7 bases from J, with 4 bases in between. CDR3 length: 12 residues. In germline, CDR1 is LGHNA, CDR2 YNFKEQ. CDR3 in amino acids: CASSQDQNEQFF. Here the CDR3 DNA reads TGTGCCAGCAGCCAAGATCAAAATGAGCAGTTCTTC.

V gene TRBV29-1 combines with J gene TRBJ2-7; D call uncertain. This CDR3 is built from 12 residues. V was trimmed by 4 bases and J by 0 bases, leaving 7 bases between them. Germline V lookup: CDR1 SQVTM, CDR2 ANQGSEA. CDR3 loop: CSVVGTSYEQYF. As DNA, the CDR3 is TGCAGCGTTGTCGGAACCTCCTACGAGCAGTACTTC.

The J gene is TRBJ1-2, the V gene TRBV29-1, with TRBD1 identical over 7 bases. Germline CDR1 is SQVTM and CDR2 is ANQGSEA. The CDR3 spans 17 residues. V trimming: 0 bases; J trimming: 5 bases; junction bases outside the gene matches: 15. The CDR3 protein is CSVEDRPSDRQLYGYTF. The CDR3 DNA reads TGCAGCGTTGAAGATCGCCCCTCGGACAGGCAACTGTATGGCTACACCTTC. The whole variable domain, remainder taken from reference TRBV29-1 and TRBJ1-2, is SAVISQKPSRDICQRGTSLTIQCQVDSQVTMMFWYRQQPGQSLTLIATANQGSEATYESGFVIDKFPISRPNLTFSTLTVSNMSPEDSSIYLCSVEDRPSDRQLYGYTFGSGTRLTVV.

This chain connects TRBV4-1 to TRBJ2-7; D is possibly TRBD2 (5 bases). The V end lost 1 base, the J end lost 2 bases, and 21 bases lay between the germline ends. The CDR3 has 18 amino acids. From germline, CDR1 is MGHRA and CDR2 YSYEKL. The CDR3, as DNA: TGCGCCAGCAGCCAAGGCGGCGGTGGCGGGTCAGCGGCCTACGAGCAGTACTTC. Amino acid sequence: CASSQGGGGGSAAYEQYF.

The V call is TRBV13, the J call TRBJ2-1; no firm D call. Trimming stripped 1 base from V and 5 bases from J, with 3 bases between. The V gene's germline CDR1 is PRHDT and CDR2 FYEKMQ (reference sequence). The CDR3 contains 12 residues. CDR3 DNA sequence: TGTGCCAGCAGCTTAGAGGACAATGAGCAGTTCTTC. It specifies CASSLEDNEQFF.

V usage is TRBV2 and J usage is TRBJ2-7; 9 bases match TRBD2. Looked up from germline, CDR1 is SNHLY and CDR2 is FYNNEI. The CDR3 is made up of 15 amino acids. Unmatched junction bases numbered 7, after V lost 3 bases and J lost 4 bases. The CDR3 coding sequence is TGTGCCAGCAGTGAGGGCGGGAGGGATCTATACGAGCAGTACTTC. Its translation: CASSEGGRDLYEQYF.

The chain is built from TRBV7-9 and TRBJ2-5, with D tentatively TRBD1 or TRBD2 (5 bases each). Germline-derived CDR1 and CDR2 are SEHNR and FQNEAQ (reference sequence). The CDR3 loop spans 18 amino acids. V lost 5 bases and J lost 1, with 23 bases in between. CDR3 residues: CASSPLLGYRDLQETQYF. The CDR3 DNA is TGTGCCAGCAGCCCCCTCCTAGGATACCGGGACCTCCAAGAGACCCAGTACTTC.

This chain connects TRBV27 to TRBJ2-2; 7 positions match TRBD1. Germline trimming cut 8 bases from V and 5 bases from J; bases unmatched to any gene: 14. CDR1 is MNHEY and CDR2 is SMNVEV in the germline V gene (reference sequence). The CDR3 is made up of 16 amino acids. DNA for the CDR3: TGTGCCAGCCATCTGGCACAGGGGAAGATGACCGGGGAGCTGTTTTTT. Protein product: CASHLAQGKMTGELFF.

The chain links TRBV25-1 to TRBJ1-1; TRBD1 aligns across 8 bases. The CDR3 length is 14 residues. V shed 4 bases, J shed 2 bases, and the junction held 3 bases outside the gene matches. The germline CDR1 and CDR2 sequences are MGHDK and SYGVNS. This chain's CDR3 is CASSVQGANTEAFF. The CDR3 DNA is TGTGCCAGCAGTGTTCAGGGGGCAAACACTGAAGCTTTCTTT.

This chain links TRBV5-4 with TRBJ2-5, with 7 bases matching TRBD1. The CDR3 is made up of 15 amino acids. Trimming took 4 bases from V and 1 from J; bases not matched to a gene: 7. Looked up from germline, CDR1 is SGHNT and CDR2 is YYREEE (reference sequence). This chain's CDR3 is CASSVPGQSQETQYF. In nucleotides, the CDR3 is TGTGCCAGCAGCGTACCGGGACAGAGCCAAGAGACCCAGTACTTC.

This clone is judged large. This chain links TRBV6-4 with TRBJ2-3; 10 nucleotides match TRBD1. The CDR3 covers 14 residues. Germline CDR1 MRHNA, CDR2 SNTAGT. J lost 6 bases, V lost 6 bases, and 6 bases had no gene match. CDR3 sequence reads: CASSQTGGYDTQYF. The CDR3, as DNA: TGTGCCAGCAGCCAGACAGGGGGCTATGATACGCAGTATTTT.

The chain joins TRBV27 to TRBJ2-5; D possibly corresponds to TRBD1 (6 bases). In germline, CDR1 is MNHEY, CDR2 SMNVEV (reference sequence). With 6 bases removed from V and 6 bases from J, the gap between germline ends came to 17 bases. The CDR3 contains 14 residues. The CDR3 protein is CASSLGWDMKTQYF. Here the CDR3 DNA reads TGTGCCAGCAGCCTGGGTTGGGACATGAAGACCCAGTACTTC.